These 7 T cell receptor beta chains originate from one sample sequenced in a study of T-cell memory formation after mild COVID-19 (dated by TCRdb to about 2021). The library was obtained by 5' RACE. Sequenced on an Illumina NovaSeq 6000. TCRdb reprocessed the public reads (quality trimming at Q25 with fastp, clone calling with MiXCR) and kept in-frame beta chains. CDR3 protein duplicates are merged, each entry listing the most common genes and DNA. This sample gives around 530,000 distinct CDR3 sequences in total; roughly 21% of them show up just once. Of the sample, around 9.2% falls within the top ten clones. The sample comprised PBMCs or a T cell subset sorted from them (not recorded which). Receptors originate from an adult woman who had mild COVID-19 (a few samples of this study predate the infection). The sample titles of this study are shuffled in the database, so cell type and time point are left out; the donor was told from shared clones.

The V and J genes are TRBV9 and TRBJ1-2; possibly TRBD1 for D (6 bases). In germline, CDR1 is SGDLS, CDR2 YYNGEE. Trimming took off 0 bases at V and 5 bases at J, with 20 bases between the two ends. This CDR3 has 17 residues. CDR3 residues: CASSVDPGQGLGYGYTF. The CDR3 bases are TGTGCCAGCAGCGTAGACCCCGGGCAGGGGCTGGGGTATGGCTACACCTTC.

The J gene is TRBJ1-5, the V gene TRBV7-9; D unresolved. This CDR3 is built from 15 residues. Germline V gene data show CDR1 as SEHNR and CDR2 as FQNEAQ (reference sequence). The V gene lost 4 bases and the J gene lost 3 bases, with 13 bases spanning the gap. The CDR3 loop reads CASSYSGGPNQPQHF. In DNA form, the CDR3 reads TGTGCCAGCAGCTATTCCGGCGGCCCCAATCAGCCCCAGCATTTT.

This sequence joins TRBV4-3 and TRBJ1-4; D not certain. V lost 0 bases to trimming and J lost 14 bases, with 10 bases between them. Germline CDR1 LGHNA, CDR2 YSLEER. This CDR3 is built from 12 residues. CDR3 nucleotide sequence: TGCGCCAGCAGCCAAGAGAAGGGTGGGCTGTTTTTT. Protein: CASSQEKGGLFF.

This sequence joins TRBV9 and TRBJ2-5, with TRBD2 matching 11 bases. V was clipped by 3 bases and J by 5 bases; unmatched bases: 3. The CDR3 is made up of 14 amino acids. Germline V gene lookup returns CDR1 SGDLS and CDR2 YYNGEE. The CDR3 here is CASSATSGVETQYF. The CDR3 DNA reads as TGTGCCAGCAGCGCGACTAGCGGGGTCGAGACCCAGTACTTC. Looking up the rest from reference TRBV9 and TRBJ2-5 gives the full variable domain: DSGVTQTPKHLITATGQRVTLRCSPRSGDLSVYWYQQSLDQGLQFLIQYYNGEERAKGNILERFSAQQFPDLHSELNLSSLELGDSALYFCASSATSGVETQYFGPGTRLLVL.

In DNA, the CDR3 is TGTGCCAGCTCACCGAGCAAACCAGGAGTAGAGACCCAGTACTTC. Translated, it gives CASSPSKPGVETQYF. V gene TRBV18 combines with J gene TRBJ2-5; D not resolved. V lost 3 bases, J lost 4 bases, and 15 bases lay in between. Germline V gene lookup returns CDR1 KGHSH and CDR2 LQKENI. This CDR3 region has 15 residues.

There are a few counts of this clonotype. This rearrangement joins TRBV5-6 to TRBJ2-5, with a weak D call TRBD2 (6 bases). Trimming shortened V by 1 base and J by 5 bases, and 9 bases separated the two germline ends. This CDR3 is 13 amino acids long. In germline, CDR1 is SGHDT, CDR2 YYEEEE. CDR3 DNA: TGTGCCAGCAGCTTGTCGGCGGGGGAGACCCAGTACTTC. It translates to CASSLSAGETQYF.

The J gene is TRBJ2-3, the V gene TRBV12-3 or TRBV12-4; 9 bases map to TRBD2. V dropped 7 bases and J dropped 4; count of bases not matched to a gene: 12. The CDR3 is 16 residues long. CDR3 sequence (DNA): TGTGCCAGCACCCCCGGGGGAGCGGGGGGAGCAGATACGCAGTATTTT. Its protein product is CASTPGGAGGADTQYF.